The rows below give T cell receptor beta chains drawn from one sample of a study of T cell repertoires in cytomegalovirus infection. Their antigens remain unidentified. TCRdb redid the calling of the reads with MiXCR, one entry per CDR3 protein. This repertoire shows about 52,000 distinct CDR3 sequences, less than 20% found once; its top ten account for about 82%. The source material was CD8+ T cells from cultured PBMCs, sampled from culture after CMV antigen stimulation. The receptors were sampled from a human donor in good health (CMV status not recorded). Some clones in this sample may be carry-over from other donors' samples. CDR3s include the opening cysteine and the closing phenylalanine or tryptophan. The order of the fields is D gene, clone size, J gene, V gene, CDR3 protein, CDR3 DNA. A D gene is named only where the DNA matches it firmly. The size field is filled for only some rows; it gives once, few, many or a size class.

.,.,TRBJ1-1,TRBV19,CASSIGNTEAFF,TGTGCCAGTAGTATCGGGAACACTGAAGCTTTCTTT
.,.,TRBJ1-2,TRBV2,CATFVGRKYGYTF,TGTGCCACCTTCGTGGGTAGGAAATATGGCTACACCTTC
.,.,TRBJ1-1,TRBV6-2/TRBV6-3,CASTPGGGTGEAFF,TGTGCCAGCACTCCCGGCGGGGGGACCGGGGAAGCTTTCTTT
.,few,TRBJ1-5,TRBV28,CASTKDGSNQPQHF,TGTGCCAGCACCAAGGACGGTAGCAATCAGCCCCAGCATTTT
.,few,TRBJ1-1,TRBV11-2,CASRLSSGNTEAFF,TGTGCCAGCCGACTAAGTTCAGGGAACACTGAAGCTTTCTTT
.,.,TRBJ1-4,TRBV9,CASSGPGTTDGELFF,TGTGCCAGCAGCGGTCCCGGGACGACCGATGGGGAACTGTTTTTT
.,many,TRBJ1-1,TRBV6-2/TRBV6-3,CASSDAPNTEAFF,TGTGCCAGCAGTGACGCCCCGAACACTGAAGCTTTCTTT
.,few,TRBJ2-5,TRBV7-9,CASSPPDSQETQYF,TGTGCCAGCAGCCCGCCGGACAGCCAAGAGACCCAGTACTTC
.,many,TRBJ1-1,TRBV12-5,CASGLPTGEAFF,TGTGCTAGTGGTTTACCGACAGGTGAAGCTTTCTTT
.,few,TRBJ1-1,TRBV9,CASSVHPGADTEAFF,TGTGCCAGCAGCGTACATCCAGGGGCGGACACTGAAGCTTTCTTT
TRBD2,once,TRBJ2-1,TRBV4-1,CASSQDGAGGWFF,TGCGCCAGCAGCCAAGATGGGGCGGGGGGGTGGTTCTTC
.,.,TRBJ1-3,TRBV7-6,CASSLAAGGNTIYF,TGTGCCAGCAGCTTAGCGGCGGGGGGGAACACCATATATTTT
.,many,TRBJ1-1,TRBV11-2,CASSFGTLNTEAFF,TGTGCCAGCAGCTTCGGCACCCTGAACACTGAAGCTTTCTTT
.,few,TRBJ2-7,TRBV4-3,CASSQEVQGHSYEQYF,TGCGCCAGCAGCCAAGAAGTCCAGGGACACTCCTACGAGCAGTACTTC
TRBD1,few,TRBJ2-6,TRBV4-3,CASTPGTGGTAGANVLTF,TGCGCCAGCACCCCCGGGACAGGGGGGACAGCTGGGGCCAACGTCCTGACTTTC
.,few,TRBJ1-2,TRBV12-3/TRBV12-4,CASSLNVRSHYGYTF,TGTGCCAGCAGTTTAAATGTCAGGAGTCACTATGGCTACACCTTC